The clone carrying this TCR beta chain was found once. Its antigen is unidentified. This record comes from a study of graft-versus-host responses after intestinal transplantation. Across the study: Anti-thymocyte globulin induction, then tacrolimus and steroids for about three years, went to all recipients.

This CDR3 has 17 amino acids. J was trimmed by 4 bases and V by 6 bases; bases with no gene match: 14. Germline lookup yields CDR1 LNHDA and CDR2 SQIVND (reference sequence). Study-level results: Recipient-marrow GvH clones were detected, some having first appeared in ileum or blood. Early after transplant, HvG clones declined as circulating GvH clones peaked. Where graft-donor T cell macrochimerism was present, patients had high graft-versus-host to host-versus-graft clonal ratios in allografts.

TCRdb's table, derived via immunoSEQ multiplex PCR, lists solely in-frame clones and lacks some. The data show some 86,000 clones, around 92% seen once. This chain connects TRBV19 to TRBJ1-2, with TRBD1 identical over 10 bases. Sequenced here: unstimulated CD4+ T cells sorted from spleen or lymph node cells, sampled before intestinal transplant. The sequence derives from a human donor who received an intestinal transplant. CDR3 coding DNA: TGTGCCAGTAGAAAAGGGGACAGGGGTACGTCGAGCTATGGCTACACCTTC. Its translation is CASRKGDRGTSSYGYTF.